This T cell receptor beta chain originates from a study of glioma-infiltrating T cells after dendritic cell vaccination. About the research overall: Between the early 2000s and the early 2010s, patients got autologous tumor lysate-pulsed dendritic cell vaccines.

Time point denoted: after dendritic cell vaccination, including at tumor progression/relapse. V lost 4 bases and J lost 6; bases outside the gene matches: 10. CDR1 is SGHTA, CDR2 FQGNSA, per germline. CDR3 length equals 17 residues. Measured with immunoSEQ multiplex PCR; TCRdb has only the in-frame clones, and not every one. The data contain 85,000 or so clones, about 85% of them seen just once; the ten biggest clones take up 8.5%. The chain employs TRBV7-2 and TRBJ1-5; 12 bases are shared with TRBD1. This clonotype originated in a human donor with glioblastoma. The sample was blood, taken after dendritic cell vaccination. The CDR3 spells CASSSANRGQGAQPQHF. The CDR3 DNA sequence: TGTGCCAGCAGCTCAGCGAACCGGGGACAGGGGGCTCAGCCCCAGCATTTT. The entire variable domain, with the rest obtained from reference TRBV7-2 and TRBJ1-5, is as follows: GAGVSQSPSNKVTEKGKDVELRCDPISGHTALYWYRQSLGQGLEFLIYFQGNSAPDKSGLPSDRFSAERTGGSVSTLTIQRTQQEDSAVYLCASSSANRGQGAQPQHFGDGTRLSIL.